This T cell receptor (beta chain) was recorded in a study of blood T cell repertoires in COVID-19. Clones were sequenced by immunoSEQ multiplex PCR, and TCRdb holds only the in-frame ones, with some missing. The sample holds roughly 220,000 clones; approximately 86% are singletons and the top ten take roughly 14%. V dropped 1 base and J dropped 7 bases, with 10 bases sitting between them. This CDR3 is built from 14 residues. Germline loops: CDR1 SGHTA, CDR2 FQGTGA. This chain connects TRBV7-3 to TRBJ2-2; possibly TRBD1 for D (6 bases). The sequencing sample was made of PBMCs or T cells enriched from blood (not recorded which). The sequence came from a woman aged 50 to 60 with acute COVID-19. CDR3 sequence: CASSLRARGGELFF. For the CDR3, the DNA is TGTGCCAGCAGCTTAAGGGCCAGGGGCGGGGAGCTGTTTTTT.